This T cell receptor (beta chain) is drawn from a study of T cells in women clearing cervical HPV infection. Study-level background: Controls gave blood once infection was undetectable; cases at lesion identification.

General study findings and limits: Controls had more TRBV6-7 (approximately 0.16%) than cases (about 0.11%). Effector/memory and HPV-specific T cells were not isolated, and association timing is unknown.

The protocol was immunoSEQ multiplex PCR, while the TCRdb copy is restricted to in-frame clones and leaves out a portion. With over 30,000 clones in the sample, the ten largest clones hold under 8.5%. Notes on this clone: The antigen is not known. The read finishes 3 residues shy of the CDR3 end, and the germline J gene is used to complete it.

CDR3 length: 16 residues. CDR1 SNHLY and CDR2 FYNNEI come from the germline V gene. Trimming at V came to 6 bases and at J to 5 bases, leaving 14 bases not matched to a gene. The gene calls are TRBV2 and TRBJ2-7; 9 bases line up with TRBD1. The sequenced material came from blood buffy coat. The sequence came from a woman aged 18 to 75 with a cervical HPV16 infection that either progressed to CIN3+ or cleared (not recorded which). Here the CDR3 reads CASSPTTGGWRNEQYF. The part of the CDR3 DNA that was read is TGTGCCAGCAGCCCGACGACAGGGGGATGGAGGAACGAG.